The entry below describes one T cell receptor (beta chain). This sample is drawn from a study of blood T cells in healthy people across ages. With 5 bases removed from V and 3 bases from J, the gap between germline ends came to 16 bases. The CDR3 length is 16 residues. Germline V CDR1 and CDR2: SGHVS, FNYEAQ. The study isolated at least 6.5 million PBMCs from each sample. Alongside a J-beta primer mix, a sample-barcoded 5' primer served in a second PCR lasting about 7 to 12 cycles. TCRdb itself ran the 5' RACE reads through MiXCR, one entry per CDR3 protein. This table has some 880,000 distinct CDR3 sequences, 30% to 45% appearing once.

The chain links TRBV7-6 to TRBJ1-4; D may be TRBD1 (5 bases). The source material was blood. This receptor was identified in a man aged 18-30 years in good health. The CDR3: CASSPRTGGANEKLFF. The CDR3 DNA reads as TGTGCCAGCAGCCCTCGGACCGGGGGGGCTAATGAAAAACTGTTTTTT.